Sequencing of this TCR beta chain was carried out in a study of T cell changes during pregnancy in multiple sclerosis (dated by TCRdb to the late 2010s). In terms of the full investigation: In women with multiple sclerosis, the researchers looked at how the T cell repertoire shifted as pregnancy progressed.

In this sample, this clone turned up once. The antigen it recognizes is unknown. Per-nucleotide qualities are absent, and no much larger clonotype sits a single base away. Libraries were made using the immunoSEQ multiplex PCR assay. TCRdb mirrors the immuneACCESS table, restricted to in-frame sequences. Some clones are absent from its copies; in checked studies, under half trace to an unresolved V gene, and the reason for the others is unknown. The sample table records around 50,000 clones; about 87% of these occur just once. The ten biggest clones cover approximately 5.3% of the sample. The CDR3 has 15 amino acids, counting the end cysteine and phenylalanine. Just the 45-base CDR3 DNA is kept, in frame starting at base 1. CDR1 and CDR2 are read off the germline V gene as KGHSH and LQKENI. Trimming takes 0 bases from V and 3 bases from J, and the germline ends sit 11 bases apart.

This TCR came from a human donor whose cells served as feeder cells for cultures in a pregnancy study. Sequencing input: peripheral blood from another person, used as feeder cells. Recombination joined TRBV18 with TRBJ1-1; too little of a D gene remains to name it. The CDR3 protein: CASSPPTGRDTEAFF. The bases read TGTGCCAGCTCACCACCGACGGGGAGGGACACTGAAGCTTTCTTT.